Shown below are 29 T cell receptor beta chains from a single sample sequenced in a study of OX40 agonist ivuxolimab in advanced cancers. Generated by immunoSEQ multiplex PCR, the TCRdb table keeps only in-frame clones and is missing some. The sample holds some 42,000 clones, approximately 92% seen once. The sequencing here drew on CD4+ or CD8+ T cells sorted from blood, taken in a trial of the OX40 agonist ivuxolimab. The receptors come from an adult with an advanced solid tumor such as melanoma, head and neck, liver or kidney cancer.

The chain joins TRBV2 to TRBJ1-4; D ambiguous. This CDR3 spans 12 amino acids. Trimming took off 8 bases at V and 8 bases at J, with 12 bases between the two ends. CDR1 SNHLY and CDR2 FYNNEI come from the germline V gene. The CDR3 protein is CASGTGEEKLFF. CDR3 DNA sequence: TGTGCCAGCGGTACGGGTGAGGAAAAACTGTTTTTT. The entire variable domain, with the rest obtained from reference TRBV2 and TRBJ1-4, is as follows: EPEVTQTPSHQVTQMGQEVILRCVPISNHLYFYWYRQILGQKVEFLVSFYNNEISEKSEIFDDQFSVERPDGSNFTLKIRSTKLEDSAMYFCASGTGEEKLFFGSGTQLSVL.

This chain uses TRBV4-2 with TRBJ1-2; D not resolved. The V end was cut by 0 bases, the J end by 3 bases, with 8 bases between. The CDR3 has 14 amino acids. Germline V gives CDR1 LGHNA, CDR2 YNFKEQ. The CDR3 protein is CASSQDGRDYGYTF. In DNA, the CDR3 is TGTGCCAGCAGCCAAGATGGGAGGGACTATGGCTACACCTTC.

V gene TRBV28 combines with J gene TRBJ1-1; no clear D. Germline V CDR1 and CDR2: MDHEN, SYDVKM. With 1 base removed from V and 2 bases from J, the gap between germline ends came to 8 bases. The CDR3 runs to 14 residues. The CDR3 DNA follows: TGTGCCAGCAGTTTATTCTTGGGAAACACTGAAGCTTTCTTT. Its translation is CASSLFLGNTEAFF.

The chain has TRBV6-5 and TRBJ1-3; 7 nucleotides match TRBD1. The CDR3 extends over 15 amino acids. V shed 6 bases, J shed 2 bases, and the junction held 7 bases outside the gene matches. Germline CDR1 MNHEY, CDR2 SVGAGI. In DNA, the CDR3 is TGTGCCAGCAGGTCCCGACAGGGAACTGGAAACACCATATATTTT. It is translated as CASRSRQGTGNTIYF.

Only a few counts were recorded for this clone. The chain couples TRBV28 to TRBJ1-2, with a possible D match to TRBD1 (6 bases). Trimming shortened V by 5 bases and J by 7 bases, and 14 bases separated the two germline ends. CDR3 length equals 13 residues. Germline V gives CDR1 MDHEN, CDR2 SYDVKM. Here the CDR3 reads CASSVQGGGGYTF. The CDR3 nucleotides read TGTGCCAGCAGTGTACAGGGAGGAGGTGGCTACACCTTC.

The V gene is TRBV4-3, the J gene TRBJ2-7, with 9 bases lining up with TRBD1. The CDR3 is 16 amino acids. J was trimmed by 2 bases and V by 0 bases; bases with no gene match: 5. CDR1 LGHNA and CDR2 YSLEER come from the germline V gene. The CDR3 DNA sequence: TGCGCCAGCAGCCAAGATCGAGGGGACAGGGCCTACGAGCAGTACTTC. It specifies CASSQDRGDRAYEQYF.

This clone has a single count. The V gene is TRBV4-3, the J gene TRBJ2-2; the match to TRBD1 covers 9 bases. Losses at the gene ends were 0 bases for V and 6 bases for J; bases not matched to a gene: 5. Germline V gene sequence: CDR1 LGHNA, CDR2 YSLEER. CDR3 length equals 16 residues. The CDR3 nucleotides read TGCGCCAGCAGCCAAGAAACAGGGGGCAGTGCCGGGGAGCTGTTTTTT. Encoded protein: CASSQETGGSAGELFF.

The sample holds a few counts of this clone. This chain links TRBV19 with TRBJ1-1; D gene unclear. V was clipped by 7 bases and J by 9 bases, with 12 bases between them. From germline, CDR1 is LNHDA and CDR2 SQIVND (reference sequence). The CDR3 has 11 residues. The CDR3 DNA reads TGTGCCAGTAACATGGGCTTACAAGCTTTCTTT. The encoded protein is CASNMGLQAFF.

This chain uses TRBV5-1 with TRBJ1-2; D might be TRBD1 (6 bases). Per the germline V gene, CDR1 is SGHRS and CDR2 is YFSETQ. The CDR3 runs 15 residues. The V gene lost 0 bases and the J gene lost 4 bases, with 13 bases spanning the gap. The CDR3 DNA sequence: TGCGCCAGCAGCTTGGAAGGGGGGGCGGCCTATGGCTACACCTTC. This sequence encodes CASSLEGGAAYGYTF.

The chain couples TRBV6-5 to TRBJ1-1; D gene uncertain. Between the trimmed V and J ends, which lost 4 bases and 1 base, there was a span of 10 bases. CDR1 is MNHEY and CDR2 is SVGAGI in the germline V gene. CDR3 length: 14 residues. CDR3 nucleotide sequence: TGTGCCAGCAGTTCCGGACGGAAGAACACTGAAGCTTTCTTT. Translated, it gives CASSSGRKNTEAFF.

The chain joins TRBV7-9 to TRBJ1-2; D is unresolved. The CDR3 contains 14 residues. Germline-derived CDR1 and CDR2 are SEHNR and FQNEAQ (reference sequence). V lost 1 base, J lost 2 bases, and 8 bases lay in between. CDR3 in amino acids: CASSLVLENYGYTF. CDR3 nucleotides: TGTGCCAGCAGCTTAGTACTGGAAAACTATGGCTACACCTTC.

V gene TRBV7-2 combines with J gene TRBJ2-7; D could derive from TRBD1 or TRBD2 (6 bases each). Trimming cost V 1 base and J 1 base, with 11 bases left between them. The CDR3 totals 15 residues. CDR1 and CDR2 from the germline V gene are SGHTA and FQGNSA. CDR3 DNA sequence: TGTGCCAGCAGCTTAGTGGAGGGGGAATCCTACGAGCAGTACTTC. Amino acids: CASSLVEGESYEQYF.

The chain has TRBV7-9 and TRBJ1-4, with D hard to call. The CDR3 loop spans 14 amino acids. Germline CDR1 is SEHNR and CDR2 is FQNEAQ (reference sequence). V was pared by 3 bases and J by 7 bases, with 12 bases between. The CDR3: CASSLGLEGEKLFF. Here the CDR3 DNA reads TGTGCCAGCAGCTTGGGTCTCGAGGGTGAAAAACTGTTTTTT.

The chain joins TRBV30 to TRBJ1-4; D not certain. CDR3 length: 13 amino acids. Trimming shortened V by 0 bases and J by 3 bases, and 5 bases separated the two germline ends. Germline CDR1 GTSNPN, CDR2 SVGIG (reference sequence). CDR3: CAWSVSANEKLFF. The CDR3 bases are TGTGCCTGGAGTGTATCAGCTAATGAAAAACTGTTTTTT.

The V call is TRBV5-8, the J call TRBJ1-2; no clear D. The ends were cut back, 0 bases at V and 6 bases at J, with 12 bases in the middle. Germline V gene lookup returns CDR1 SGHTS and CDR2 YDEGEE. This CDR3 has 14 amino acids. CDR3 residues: CASSLEGLSDGYTF. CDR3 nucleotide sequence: TGTGCCAGCAGCTTGGAAGGGCTTTCCGATGGCTACACCTTC.

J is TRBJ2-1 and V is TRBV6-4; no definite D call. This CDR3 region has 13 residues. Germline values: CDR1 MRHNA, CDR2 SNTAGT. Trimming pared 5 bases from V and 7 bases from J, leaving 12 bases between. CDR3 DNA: TGTGCCAGCAGTCAGTGGTTGGTAAATGAGCAGTTCTTC. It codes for CASSQWLVNEQFF.

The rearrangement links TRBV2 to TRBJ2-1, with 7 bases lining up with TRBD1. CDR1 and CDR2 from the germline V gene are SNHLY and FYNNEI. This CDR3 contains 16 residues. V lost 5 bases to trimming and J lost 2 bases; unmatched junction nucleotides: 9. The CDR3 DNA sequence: TGTGCCAGCAGTTACAGGACAGGCCCAACCTACAATGAGCAGTTCTTC. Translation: CASSYRTGPTYNEQFF.

CDR3 bases: TGCGCCAGCAGCTTGGGGACAGGGGGCTTTGGCTACACCTTC. The encoded protein is CASSLGTGGFGYTF. V and J are TRBV5-1 and TRBJ1-2, with 11 positions matching TRBD1. After removal of 0 bases from V and 7 bases from J, the junction contained 2 bases not matched to a gene. The germline gives CDR1 SGHRS, CDR2 YFSETQ. This CDR3 spans 14 amino acids.

The CDR3 spells CASTQDRGSNQPQHF. The CDR3 DNA reads as TGTGCCAGCACCCAAGATAGAGGCAGCAATCAGCCCCAGCATTTT. The chain links TRBV2 to TRBJ1-5, with D unclear. The CDR3 extends over 15 amino acids. The germline CDR1 and CDR2 sequences are SNHLY and FYNNEI. V dropped 7 bases and J dropped 1 base, with 14 bases sitting between them.

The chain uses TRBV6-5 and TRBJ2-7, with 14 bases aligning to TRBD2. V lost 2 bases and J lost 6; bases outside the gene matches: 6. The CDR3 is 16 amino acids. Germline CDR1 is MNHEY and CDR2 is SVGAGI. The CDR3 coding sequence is TGTGCCAGCAGTTACGCGACGACTAGCGGGAGGGGCGAGCAGTACTTC. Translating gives CASSYATTSGRGEQYF.

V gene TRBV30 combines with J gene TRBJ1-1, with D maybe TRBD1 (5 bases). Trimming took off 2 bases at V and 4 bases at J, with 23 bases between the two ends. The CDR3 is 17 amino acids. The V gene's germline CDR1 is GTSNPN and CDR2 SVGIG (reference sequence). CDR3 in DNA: TGTGCCTGGAGTTCGCTTCGGATAGGGGCTGGGGGCACTGAAGCTTTCTTT. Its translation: CAWSSLRIGAGGTEAFF.

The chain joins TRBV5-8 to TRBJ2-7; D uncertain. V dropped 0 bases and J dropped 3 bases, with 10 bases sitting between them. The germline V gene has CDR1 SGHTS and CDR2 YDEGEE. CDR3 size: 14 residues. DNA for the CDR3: TGTGCCAGCAGCTTGGACCCGACCGGCTACGAGCAGTACTTC. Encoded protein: CASSLDPTGYEQYF.

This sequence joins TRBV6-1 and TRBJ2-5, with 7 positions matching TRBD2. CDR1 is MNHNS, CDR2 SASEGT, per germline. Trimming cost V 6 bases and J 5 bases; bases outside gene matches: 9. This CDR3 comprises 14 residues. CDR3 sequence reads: CASSVWGGVETQYF. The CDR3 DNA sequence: TGTGCCAGCAGCGTGTGGGGGGGGGTGGAGACCCAGTACTTC.

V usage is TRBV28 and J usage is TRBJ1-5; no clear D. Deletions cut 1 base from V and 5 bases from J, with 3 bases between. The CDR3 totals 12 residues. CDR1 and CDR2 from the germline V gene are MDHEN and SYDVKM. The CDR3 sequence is CASSLLYQPQHF. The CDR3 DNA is TGTGCCAGCAGTTTATTGTATCAGCCCCAGCATTTT.

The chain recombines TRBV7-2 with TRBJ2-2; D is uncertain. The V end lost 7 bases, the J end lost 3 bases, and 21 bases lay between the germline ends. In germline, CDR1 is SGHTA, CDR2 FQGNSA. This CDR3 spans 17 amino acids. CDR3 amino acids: CASTPPGSPMDTGELFF. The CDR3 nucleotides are TGTGCCAGCACCCCGCCCGGGTCCCCCATGGACACCGGGGAGCTGTTTTTT.

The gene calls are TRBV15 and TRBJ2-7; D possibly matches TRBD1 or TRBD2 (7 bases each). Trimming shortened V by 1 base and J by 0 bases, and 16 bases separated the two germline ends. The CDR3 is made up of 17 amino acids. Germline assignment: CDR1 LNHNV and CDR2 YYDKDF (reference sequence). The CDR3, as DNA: TGTGCCACCAGCAGAGCCTCGGGGGGACAGAGCTCCTACGAGCAGTACTTC. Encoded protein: CATSRASGGQSSYEQYF. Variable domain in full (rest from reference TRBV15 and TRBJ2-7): DAMVIQNPRYQVTQFGKPVTLSCSQTLNHNVMYWYQQKSSQAPKLLFHYYDKDFNNEADTPDNFQSRRPNTSFCFLDIRSPGLGDTAMYLCATSRASGGQSSYEQYFGPGTRLTVT.

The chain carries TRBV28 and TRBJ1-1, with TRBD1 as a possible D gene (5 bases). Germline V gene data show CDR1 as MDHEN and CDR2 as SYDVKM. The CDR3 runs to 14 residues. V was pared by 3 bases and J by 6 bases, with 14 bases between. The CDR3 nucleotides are TGTGCCAGCAGTTTCTTCATAGGGACCGCTGAAGCTTTCTTT. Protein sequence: CASSFFIGTAEAFF. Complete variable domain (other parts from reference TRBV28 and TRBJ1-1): DVKVTQSSRYLVKRTGEKVFLECVQDMDHENMFWYRQDPGLGLRLIYFSYDVKMKEKGDIPEGYSVSREKKERFSLILESASTNQTSMYLCASSFFIGTAEAFFGQGTRLTVV.

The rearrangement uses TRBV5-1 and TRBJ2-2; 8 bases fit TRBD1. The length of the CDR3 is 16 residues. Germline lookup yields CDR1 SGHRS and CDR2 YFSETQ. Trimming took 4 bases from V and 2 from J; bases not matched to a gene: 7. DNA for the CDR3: TGCGCCAGCAGCCTCGGACAGGGTGAAAACACCGGGGAGCTGTTTTTT. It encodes CASSLGQGENTGELFF.

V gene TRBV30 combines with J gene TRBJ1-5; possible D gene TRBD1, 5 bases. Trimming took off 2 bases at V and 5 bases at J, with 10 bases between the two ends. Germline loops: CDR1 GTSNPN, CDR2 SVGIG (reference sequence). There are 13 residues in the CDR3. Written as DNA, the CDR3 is TGTGCCTGGAGTATCACCAGGGATCAGCCCCAGCATTTT. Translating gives CAWSITRDQPQHF.